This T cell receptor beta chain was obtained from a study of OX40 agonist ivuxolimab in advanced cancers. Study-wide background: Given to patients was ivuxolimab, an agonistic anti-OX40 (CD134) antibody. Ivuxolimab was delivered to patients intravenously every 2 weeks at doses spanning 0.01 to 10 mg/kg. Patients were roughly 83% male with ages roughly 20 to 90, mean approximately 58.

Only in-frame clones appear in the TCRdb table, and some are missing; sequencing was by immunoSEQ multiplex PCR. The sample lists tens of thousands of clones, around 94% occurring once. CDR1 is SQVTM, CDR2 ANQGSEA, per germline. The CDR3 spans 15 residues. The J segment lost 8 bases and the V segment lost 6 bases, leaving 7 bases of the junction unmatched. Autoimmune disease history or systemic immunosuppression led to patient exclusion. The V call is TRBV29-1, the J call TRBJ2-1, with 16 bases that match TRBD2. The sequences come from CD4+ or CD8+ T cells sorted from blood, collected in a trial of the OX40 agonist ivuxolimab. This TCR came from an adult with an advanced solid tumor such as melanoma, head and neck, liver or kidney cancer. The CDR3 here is CSVGLAGGPSDEQFF. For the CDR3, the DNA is TGCAGCGTGGGACTAGCGGGAGGGCCCTCGGATGAGCAGTTCTTC.